The T cell receptor (beta chain) under discussion was sequenced for a study of cytomegalovirus exposure and HLA in healthy donors. Study-wide findings and caveats: More clonal expansion characterized HLA-associated TCR beta chains than equally common others in a later analysis. In a later analysis, TCR beta V- and J-gene trimming showed a link to a missense DCLRE1C variant. In an earlier analysis, productive rearrangement rates for most beta V segments clustered near 90% or 30%.

A multiplex PCR was run with 60 Vbeta primers and 13 Jbeta primers. The repertoire was sequenced with immunoSEQ multiplex PCR; TCRdb's copy has only in-frame clones and lacks some. The data show about 200,000 clones, about 89% seen once. Per the germline V gene, CDR1 is SNHLY and CDR2 is FYNNEI. This CDR3 spans 12 amino acids. V lost 8 bases, J lost 8 bases, and 2 bases stayed unmatched. A note on this clone: What it binds is unknown.

Although they were nominally healthy when sampled, donors likely had unrecorded immune exposures. Sequencing used PBMCs. This chain uses TRBV2 with TRBJ1-4; the match to TRBD1 covers 10 bases. The sequence was collected from a young man in good health and CMV-seronegative. The CDR3 DNA is TGTGCCAGCGGGGGACAGGGGGAAAAACTGTTTTTT. Translated: CASGGQGEKLFF.